The clone carrying this T cell receptor beta chain was seen ten or more times. In building TCR beta libraries, iRepertoire HTBI primers were used together with Arm-PCR of CDR3 regions. TCRdb itself ran the multiplex PCR reads through MiXCR, one entry per CDR3 protein. The table lists roughly 320,000 distinct CDR3 sequences, roughly 17% of them singletons. Stated time point: newly diagnosed GD, antithyroid drugs for less than 3 months. Following extraction of RNA from PBMCs, that RNA was used to make the TCR library. The data were taken from a study of regulatory T cells in long-lasting Graves disease. V lost 2 bases to trimming and J lost 0 bases; unmatched junction nucleotides: 0. Germline V lookup: CDR1 MDHEN, CDR2 SYDVKM. The CDR3 has 15 amino acids. This sample was also put to use in a study of T cells in Graves' hyperthyroidism and ophthalmopathy.

V is TRBV28 and J is TRBJ2-3; TRBD2 agrees at 9 bases. Sequenced material: peripheral blood mononuclear cells (PBMCs), taken at new diagnosis, from a patient treated with antithyroid drugs. The clonotype was recovered from a man in his forties with Graves disease. The CDR3 protein is CASSLAGGSTDTQYF. The CDR3 DNA reads TGTGCCAGCAGTTTAGCGGGGGGGAGCACAGATACGCAGTATTTT.